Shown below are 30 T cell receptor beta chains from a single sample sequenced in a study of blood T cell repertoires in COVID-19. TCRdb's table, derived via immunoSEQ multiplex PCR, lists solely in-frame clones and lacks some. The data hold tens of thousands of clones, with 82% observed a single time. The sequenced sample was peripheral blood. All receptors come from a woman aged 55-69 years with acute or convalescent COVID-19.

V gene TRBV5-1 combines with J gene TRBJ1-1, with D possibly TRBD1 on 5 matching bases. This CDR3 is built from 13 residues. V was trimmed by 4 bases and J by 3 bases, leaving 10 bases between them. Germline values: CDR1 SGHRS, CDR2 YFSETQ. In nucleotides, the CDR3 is TGCGCCAGCAGCCTACAGGTGGACACTGAAGCTTTCTTT. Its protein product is CASSLQVDTEAFF.

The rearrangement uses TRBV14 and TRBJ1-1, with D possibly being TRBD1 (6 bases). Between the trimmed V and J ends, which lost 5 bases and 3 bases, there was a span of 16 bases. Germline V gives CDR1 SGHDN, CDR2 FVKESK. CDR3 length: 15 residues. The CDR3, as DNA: TGTGCCAGCAGCGACTACACAGGGATTTACACTGAAGCTTTCTTT. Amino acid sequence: CASSDYTGIYTEAFF. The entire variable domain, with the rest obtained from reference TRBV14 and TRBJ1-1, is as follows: EAGVTQFPSHSVIEKGQTVTLRCDPISGHDNLYWYRRVMGKEIKFLLHFVKESKQDESGMPNNRFLAERTGGTYSTLKVQPAELEDSGVYFCASSDYTGIYTEAFFGQGTRLTVV.

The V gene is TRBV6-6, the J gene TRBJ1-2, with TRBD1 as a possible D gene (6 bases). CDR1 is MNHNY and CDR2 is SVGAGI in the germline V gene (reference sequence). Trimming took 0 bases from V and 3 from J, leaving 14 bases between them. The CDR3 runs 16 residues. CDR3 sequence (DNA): TGTGCCAGCAGTTACTCGACTAAGGGGGGGGACTATGGCTACACCTTC. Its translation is CASSYSTKGGDYGYTF.

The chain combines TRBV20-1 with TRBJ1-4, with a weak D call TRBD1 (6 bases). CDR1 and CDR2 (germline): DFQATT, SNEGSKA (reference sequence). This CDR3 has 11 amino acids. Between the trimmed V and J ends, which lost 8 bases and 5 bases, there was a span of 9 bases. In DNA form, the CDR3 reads TGCAGTACTGGACAGAATGAAAAACTGTTTTTT. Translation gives CSTGQNEKLFF.

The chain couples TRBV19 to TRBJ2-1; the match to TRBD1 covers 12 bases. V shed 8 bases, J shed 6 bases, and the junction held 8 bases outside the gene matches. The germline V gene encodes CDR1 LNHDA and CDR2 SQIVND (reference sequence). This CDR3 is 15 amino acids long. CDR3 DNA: TGTGCCAGTCTAAATCGGGACAGGGGGCCCAATGAGCAGTTCTTC. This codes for CASLNRDRGPNEQFF.

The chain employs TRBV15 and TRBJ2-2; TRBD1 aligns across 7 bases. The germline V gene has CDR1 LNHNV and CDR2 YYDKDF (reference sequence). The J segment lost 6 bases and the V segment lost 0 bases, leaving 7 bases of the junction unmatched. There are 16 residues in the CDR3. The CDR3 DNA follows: TGTGCCACCAGCAGAGATTGGGGACAGATAGCCGGGGAGCTGTTTTTT. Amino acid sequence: CATSRDWGQIAGELFF.

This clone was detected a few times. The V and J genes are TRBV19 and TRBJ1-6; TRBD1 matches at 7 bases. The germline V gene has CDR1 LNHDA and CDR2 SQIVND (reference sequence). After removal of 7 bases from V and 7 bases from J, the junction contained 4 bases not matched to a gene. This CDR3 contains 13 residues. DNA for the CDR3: TGTGCCAGTAACGACAGGGAAAATTCACCCCTCCACTTT. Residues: CASNDRENSPLHF.

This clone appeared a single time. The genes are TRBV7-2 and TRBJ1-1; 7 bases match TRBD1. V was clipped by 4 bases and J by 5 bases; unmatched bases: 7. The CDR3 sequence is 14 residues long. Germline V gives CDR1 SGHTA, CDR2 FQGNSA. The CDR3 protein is CASSSLQGGTEAFF. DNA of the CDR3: TGTGCCAGCAGCTCACTCCAGGGGGGTACTGAAGCTTTCTTT.

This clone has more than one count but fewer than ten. The chain's CDR3 is CASSQDASIGDTQYF. CDR3 in DNA: TGTGCCAGCAGCCAAGATGCTAGCATTGGAGATACGCAGTATTTT. The chain couples TRBV3-1 (or the pseudogene TRBV3-2) to TRBJ2-3, with D tentatively TRBD2 (5 bases). Between the trimmed V and J ends, which lost 0 bases and 5 bases, there was a span of 12 bases. Germline V gene lookup returns CDR1 LGHDT and CDR2 YNNKEL (reference sequence). This CDR3 comprises 15 residues.

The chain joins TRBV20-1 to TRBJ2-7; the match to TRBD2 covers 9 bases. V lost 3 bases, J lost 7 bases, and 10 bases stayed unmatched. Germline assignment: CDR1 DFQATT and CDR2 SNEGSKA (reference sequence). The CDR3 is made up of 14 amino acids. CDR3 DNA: TGCAGTGCTAGTTTGACTAGCGGTCCTTTGGAGCAGTACTTC. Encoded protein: CSASLTSGPLEQYF.

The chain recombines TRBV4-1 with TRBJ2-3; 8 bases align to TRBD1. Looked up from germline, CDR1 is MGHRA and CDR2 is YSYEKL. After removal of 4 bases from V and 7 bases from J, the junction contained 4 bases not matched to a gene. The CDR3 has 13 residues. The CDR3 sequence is CASSPGQGHTQYF. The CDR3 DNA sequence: TGCGCCAGCAGCCCCGGACAGGGCCATACGCAGTATTTT.

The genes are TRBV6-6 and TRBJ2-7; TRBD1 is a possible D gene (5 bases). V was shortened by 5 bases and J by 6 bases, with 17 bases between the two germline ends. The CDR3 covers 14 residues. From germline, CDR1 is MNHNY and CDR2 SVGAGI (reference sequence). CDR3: CASSPRQSATEQYF. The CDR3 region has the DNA TGTGCCAGCAGTCCCAGACAGTCTGCTACCGAGCAGTACTTC.

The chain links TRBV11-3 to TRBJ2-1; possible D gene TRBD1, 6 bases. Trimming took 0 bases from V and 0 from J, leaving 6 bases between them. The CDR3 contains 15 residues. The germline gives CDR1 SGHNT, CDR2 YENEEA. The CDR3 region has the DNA TGTGCCAGCAGCTTAGACAGGGGCTCCTACAATGAGCAGTTCTTC. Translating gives CASSLDRGSYNEQFF.

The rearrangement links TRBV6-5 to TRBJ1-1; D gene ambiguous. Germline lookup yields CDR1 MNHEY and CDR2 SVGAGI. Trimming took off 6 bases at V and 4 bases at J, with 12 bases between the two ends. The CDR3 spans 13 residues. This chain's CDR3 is CASSMRESTEAFF. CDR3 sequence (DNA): TGTGCCAGCAGCATGAGGGAATCCACTGAAGCTTTCTTT.

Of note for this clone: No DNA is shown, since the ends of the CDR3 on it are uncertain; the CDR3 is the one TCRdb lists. The CDR3 protein is CASSWGGGSVNDF. The rearrangement joins TRBV7-8 to TRBJ2-5; the table gives TRBD2 as D, unverified against the DNA. The CDR3 spans 13 amino acids, including both terminal residues. Looked up from germline, CDR1 is SGHVS and CDR2 is FQNEAQ.

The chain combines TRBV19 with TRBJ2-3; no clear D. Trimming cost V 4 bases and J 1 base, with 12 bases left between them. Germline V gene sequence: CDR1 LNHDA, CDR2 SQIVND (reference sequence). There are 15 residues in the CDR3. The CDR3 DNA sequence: TGTGCCAGTAGTAGGGCCGGCCGCCGCACAGATACGCAGTATTTT. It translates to CASSRAGRRTDTQYF.

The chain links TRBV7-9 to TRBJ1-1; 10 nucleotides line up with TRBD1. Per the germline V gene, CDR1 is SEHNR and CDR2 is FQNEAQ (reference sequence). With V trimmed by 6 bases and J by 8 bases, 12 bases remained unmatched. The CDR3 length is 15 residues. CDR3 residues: CASRSGQGRYGEAFF. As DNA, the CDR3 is TGTGCCAGCAGATCGGGACAGGGGAGGTACGGCGAAGCTTTCTTT. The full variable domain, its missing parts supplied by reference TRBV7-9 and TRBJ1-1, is DTGVSQNPRHKITKRGQNVTFRCDPISEHNRLYWYRQTLGQGPEFLTYFQNEAQLEKSRLLSDRFSAERPKGSFSTLEIQRTEQGDSAMYLCASRSGQGRYGEAFFGQGTRLTVV.

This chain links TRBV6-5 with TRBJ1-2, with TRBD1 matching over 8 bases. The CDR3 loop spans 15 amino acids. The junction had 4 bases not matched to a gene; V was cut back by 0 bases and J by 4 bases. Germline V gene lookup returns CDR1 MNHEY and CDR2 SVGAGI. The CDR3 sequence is CASSYSPGGGYGYTF. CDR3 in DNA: TGTGCCAGCAGTTACTCCCCAGGGGGCGGCTATGGCTACACCTTC.

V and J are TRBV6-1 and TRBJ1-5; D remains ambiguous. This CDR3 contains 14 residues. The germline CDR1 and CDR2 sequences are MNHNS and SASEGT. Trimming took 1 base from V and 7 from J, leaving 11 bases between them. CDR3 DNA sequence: TGTGCCAGCAGTGAAGGGTTCAAACTACAGCCCCAGCATTTT. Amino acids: CASSEGFKLQPQHF.

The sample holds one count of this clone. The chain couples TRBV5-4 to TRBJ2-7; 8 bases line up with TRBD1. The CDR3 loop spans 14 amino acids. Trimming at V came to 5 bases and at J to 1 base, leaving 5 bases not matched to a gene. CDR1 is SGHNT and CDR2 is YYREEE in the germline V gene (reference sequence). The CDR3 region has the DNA TGTGCCAGCAGTATGACAGGGGAGTCCTACGAGCAGTACTTC. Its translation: CASSMTGESYEQYF.

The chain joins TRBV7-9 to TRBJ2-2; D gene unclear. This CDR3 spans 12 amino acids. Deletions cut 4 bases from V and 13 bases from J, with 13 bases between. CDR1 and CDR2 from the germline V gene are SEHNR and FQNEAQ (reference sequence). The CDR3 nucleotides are TGTGCCAGCAGCTCCCAACATGAGCGGCTGTTTTTT. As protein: CASSSQHERLFF.

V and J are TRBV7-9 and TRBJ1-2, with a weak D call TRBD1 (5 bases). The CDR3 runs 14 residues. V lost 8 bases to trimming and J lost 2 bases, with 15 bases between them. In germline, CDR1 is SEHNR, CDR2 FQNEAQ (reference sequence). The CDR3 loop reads CASEAGRINYGYTF. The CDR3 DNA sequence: TGTGCCAGCGAGGCGGGGCGGATCAACTATGGCTACACCTTC.

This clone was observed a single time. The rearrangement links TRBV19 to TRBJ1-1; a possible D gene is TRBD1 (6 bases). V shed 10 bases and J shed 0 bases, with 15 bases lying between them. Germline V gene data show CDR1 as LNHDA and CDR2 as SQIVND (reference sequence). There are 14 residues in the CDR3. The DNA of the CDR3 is TGTGCCACTCTAGGGGGGGTCATGAACACTGAAGCTTTCTTT. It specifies CATLGGVMNTEAFF.

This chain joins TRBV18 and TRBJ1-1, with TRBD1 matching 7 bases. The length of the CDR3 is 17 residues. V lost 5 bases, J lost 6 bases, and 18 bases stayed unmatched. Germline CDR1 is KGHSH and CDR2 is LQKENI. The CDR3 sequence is CASSSRTGLTWGPEAFF. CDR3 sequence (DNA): TGTGCCAGCTCAAGCCGGACAGGACTTACTTGGGGGCCTGAAGCTTTCTTT.

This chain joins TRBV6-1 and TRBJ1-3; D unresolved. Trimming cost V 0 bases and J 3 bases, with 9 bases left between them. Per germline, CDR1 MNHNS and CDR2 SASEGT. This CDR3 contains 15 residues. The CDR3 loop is CASSEAPRGGNTIYF. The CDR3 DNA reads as TGTGCCAGCAGTGAAGCCCCCCGAGGTGGAAACACCATATATTTT.

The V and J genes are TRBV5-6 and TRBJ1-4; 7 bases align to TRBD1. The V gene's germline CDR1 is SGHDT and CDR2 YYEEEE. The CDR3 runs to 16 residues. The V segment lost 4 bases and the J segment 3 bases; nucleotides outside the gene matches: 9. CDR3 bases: TGTGCCAGCAGCGAAGGGGGCAGCTTACCTAATGAAAAACTGTTTTTT. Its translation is CASSEGGSLPNEKLFF.

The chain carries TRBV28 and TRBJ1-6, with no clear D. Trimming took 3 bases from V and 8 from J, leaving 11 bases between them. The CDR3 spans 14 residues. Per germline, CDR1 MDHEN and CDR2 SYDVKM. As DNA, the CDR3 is TGTGCCAGCAGTTTGAGGCAGCTACATTCACCCCTCCACTTT. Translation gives CASSLRQLHSPLHF.

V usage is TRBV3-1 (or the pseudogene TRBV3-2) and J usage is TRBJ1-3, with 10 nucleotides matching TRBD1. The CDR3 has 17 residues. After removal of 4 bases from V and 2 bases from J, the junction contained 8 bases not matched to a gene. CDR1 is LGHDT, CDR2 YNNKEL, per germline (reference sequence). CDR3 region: CASSPAPGTGAGNTIYF. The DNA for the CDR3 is TGTGCCAGCAGCCCTGCCCCTGGGACAGGGGCTGGAAACACCATATATTTT.

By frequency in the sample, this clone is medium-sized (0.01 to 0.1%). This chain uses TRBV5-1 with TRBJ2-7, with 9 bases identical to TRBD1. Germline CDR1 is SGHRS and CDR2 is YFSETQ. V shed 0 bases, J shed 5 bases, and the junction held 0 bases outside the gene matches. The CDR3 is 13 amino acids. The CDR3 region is CASSLGDRDEQYF. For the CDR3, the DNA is TGCGCCAGCAGCTTGGGGGACAGGGACGAGCAGTACTTC.

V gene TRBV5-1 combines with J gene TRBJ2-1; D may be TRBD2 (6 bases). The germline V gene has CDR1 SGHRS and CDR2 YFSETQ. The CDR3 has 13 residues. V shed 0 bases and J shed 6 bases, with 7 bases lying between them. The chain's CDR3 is CASSLGRGNEQFF. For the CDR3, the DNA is TGCGCCAGCAGCTTGGGGCGGGGCAATGAGCAGTTCTTC.